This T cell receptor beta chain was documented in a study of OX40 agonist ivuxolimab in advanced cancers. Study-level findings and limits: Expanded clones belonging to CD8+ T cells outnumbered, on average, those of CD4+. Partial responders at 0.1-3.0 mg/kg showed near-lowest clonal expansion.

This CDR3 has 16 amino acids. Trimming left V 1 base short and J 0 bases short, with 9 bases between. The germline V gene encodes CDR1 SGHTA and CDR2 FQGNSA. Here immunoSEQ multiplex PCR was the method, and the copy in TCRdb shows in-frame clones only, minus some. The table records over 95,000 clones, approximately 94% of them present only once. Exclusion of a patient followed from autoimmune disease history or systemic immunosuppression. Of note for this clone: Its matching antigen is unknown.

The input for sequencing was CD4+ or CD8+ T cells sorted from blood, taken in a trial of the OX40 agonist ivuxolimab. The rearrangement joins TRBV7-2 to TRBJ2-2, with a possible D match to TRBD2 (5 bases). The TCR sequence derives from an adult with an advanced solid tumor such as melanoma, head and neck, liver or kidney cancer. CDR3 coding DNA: TGTGCCAGCAGCTTAGTTGCGGGTACGAACACCGGGGAGCTGTTTTTT. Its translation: CASSLVAGTNTGELFF.